The T cell receptor beta chain under discussion was sequenced for a study of blood T cell repertoires in COVID-19 (dated by TCRdb to about 2020). Looking at the study overall: The collaborator samples originated in the United States, Italy and Spain and spanned the acute and convalescent phases of COVID-19. The repertoires were released in a freely available public database meant as a resource for research on the immune response to SARS-CoV-2. A de-identified subject ID, COVID-19 status, age in years and sex were almost always included in the sample metadata. The dataset comprised deeply sampled blood TCRbeta repertoires from subjects exposed to, actively infected with, or recovered from COVID-19. The material from the prospective study consisted of cDNA or gDNA derived from T cells, B-cell-depleted T cells, or PBMCs. Samples came from the ongoing ImmuneRACE study (first 160 participants) plus 1,254 subjects from 6 global collaborators. HLA class I and class II types, where available, came from metadata supplied by the sample provider rather than from assay-based typing. Overall results and qualifications from the work: Clinical and demographic metadata were provided uncurated, with the amount varying by source and participant.

One collaborating source in Seattle enrolled patients during active infection and followed them longitudinally through the course of disease. Each collaborating institution followed its own protocols to collect whole blood in K2EDTA tubes. For TCRbeta analysis, collaborator samples were shipped as frozen whole blood, as isolated PBMCs, or as DNA extracted from either sample type. TCRbeta CDR3 regions were amplified from genomic DNA using the immunoSEQ Assay, a bias-controlled multiplex PCR. The authors processed their data as follows. Nucleated cell counts per sample were estimated from amplification of reference gene primers within the assay. To quantify the absolute abundance of each unique TCRbeta CDR3 rearrangement, sequence reads were collapsed and filtered. Productive Simpson clonality was computed per sample as the square root of Simpson's diversity index over productive rearrangements. TCRdb provides this immuneACCESS table in a form limited to in-frame rearrangements. Some clones are lacking; in checked studies, under half of them reflect an unresolved V gene, and why the rest are absent is not known. V and J calls and clone size are copied from that table; D and trimming were computed from the DNA. The sample contains about 95,000 clones, approximately 80% of them found a single time. The ten largest clonotypes hold approximately 4.6% of the sample.

Including the terminal cysteine and phenylalanine, the CDR3 comprises 15 residues. Kept here is only the CDR3 DNA, which spans 45 bases and is read in frame from base 1. The V end gives up 4 bases and the J end 2 bases, leaving 5 bases in the junction not matched to a gene. Looking up the germline V gene (reference sequence) yields CDR1 SGHNT and CDR2 YYREEE. A note on this clone: What antigen it recognizes has not been identified. No qualities accompany the bases; no much larger clone lies one base away.

This receptor was taken from an elderly man with COVID-19, enrolled during active disease. The chain is assembled from TRBV5-4 and TRBJ2-3; TRBD2 aligns with 9 central bases. Sequenced material: peripheral blood. The CDR3 protein is CASSRAGGTTDTQYF. The sequenced DNA is TGTGCCAGCAGCAGAGCGGGGGGCACCACAGATACGCAGTATTTT.